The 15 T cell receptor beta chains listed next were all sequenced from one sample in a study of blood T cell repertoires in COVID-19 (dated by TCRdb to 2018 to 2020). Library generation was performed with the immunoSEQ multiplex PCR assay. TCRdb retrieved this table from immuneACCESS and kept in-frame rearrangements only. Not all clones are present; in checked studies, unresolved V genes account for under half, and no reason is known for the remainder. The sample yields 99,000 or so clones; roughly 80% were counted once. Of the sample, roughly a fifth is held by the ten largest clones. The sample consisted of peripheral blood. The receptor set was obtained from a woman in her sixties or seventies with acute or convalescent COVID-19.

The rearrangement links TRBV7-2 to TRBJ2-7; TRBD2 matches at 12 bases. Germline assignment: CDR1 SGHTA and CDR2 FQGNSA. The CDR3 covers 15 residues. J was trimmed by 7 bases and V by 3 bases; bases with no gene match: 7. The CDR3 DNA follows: TGTGCCAGCAGCTTCCCTAGCGGGGGGGCCCAAGAGCAGTACTTC. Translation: CASSFPSGGAQEQYF.

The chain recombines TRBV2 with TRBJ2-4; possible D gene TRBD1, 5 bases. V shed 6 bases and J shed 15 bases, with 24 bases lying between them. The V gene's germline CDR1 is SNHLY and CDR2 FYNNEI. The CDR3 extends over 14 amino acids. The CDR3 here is CASSPQGVGVRGYF. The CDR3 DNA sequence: TGTGCCAGCAGCCCTCAGGGTGTTGGGGTTCGTGGGTACTTC.

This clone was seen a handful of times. The CDR3 sequence: CASSPNRVSNEKLFF. CDR3 bases: TGTGCCAGCTCACCGAACAGGGTGTCTAATGAAAAACTGTTTTTT. The chain joins TRBV18 to TRBJ1-4; D possibly corresponds to TRBD1 (6 bases). V dropped 3 bases and J dropped 3 bases, with 11 bases sitting between them. The germline CDR1 and CDR2 sequences are KGHSH and LQKENI. The CDR3 sequence is 15 residues long.

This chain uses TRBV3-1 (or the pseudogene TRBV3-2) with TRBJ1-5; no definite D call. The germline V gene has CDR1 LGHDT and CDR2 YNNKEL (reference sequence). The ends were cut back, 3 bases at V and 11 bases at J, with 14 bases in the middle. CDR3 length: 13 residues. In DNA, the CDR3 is TGTGCCAGCAGCCAGGCCTCTGACACGGCCCAGCATTTT. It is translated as CASSQASDTAQHF.

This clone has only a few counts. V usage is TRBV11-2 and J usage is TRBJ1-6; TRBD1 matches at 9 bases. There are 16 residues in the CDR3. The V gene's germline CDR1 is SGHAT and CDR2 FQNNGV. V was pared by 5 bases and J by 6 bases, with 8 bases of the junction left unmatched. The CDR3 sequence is CASSRGQGSVNSPLHF. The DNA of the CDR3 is TGTGCCAGCAGCCGGGGACAGGGTTCGGTTAATTCACCCCTCCACTTT.

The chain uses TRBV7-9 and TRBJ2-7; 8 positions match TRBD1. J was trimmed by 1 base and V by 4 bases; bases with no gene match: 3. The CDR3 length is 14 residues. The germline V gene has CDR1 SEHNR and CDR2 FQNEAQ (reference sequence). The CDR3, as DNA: TGTGCCAGCAGCTCAACAGGGGGATCCTACGAGCAGTACTTC. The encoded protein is CASSSTGGSYEQYF.

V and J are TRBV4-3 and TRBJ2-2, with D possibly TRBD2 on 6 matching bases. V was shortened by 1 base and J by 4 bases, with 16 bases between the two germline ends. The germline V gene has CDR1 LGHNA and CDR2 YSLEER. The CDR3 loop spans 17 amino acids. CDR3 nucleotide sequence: TGCGCCAGCAGCCAAGCGACGGACTATGTAAGCACCGGGGAGCTGTTTTTT. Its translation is CASSQATDYVSTGELFF.

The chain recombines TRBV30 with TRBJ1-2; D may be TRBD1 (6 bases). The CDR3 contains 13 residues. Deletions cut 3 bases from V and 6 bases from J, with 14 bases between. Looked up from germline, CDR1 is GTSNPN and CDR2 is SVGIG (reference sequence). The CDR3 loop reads CAWSPRGYDGYTF. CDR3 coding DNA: TGTGCCTGGAGCCCCAGGGGATATGATGGCTACACCTTC.

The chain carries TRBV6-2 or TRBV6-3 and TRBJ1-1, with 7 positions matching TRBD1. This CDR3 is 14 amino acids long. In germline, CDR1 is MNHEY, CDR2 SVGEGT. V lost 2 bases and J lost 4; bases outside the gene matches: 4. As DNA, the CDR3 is TGTGCCAGCAGTTACGACAGGGTGGGCACTGAAGCTTTCTTT. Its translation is CASSYDRVGTEAFF.

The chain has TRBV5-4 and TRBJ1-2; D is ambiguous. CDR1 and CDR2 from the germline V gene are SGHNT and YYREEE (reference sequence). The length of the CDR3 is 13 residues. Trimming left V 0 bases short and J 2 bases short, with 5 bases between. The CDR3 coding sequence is TGTGCCAGCAGCTTGGGGCCAAACTATGGCTACACCTTC. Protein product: CASSLGPNYGYTF. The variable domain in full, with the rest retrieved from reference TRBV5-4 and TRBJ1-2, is ETGVTQSPTHLIKTRGQQVTLRCSSQSGHNTVSWYQQALGQGPQFIFQYYREEENGRGNFPPRFSGLQFPNYSSELNVNALELDDSALYLCASSLGPNYGYTFGSGTRLTVV.

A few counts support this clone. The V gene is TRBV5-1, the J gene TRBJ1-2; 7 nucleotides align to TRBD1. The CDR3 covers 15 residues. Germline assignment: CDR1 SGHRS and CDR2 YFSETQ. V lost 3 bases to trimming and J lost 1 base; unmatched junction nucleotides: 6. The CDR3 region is CASSSTGTDNYGYTF. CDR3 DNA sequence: TGCGCCAGCAGCTCAACCGGGACAGATAACTATGGCTACACCTTC.

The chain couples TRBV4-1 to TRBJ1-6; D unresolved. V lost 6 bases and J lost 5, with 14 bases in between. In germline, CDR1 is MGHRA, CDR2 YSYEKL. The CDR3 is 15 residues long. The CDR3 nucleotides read TGCGCCAGCAGTGAGCGGACGGGGAATAATTCACCCCTCCACTTT. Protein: CASSERTGNNSPLHF.

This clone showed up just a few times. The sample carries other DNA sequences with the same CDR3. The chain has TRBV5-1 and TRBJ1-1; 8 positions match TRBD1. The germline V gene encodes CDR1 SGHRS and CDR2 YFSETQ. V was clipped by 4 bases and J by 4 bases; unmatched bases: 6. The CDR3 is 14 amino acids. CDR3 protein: CASSGQGGGTEAFF. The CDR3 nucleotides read TGCGCCAGCAGCGGACAGGGTGGTGGCACTGAAGCTTTCTTT.

The CDR3 DNA is TGTGCCAGTAGTCCGCGTTCCTCTGGAAACACCATATATTTT. It encodes CASSPRSSGNTIYF. The chain uses TRBV19 and TRBJ1-3; D is undetermined. CDR3 size: 14 residues. In germline, CDR1 is LNHDA, CDR2 SQIVND (reference sequence). V lost 5 bases, J lost 0 bases, and 8 bases lay in between.

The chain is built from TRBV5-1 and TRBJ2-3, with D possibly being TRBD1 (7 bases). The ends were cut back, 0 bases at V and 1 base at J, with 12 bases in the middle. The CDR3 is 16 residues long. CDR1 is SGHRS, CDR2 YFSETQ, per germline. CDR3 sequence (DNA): TGCGCCAGCAGCTTGGGTCGGGGGACAGGCACAGATACGCAGTATTTT. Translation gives CASSLGRGTGTDTQYF.